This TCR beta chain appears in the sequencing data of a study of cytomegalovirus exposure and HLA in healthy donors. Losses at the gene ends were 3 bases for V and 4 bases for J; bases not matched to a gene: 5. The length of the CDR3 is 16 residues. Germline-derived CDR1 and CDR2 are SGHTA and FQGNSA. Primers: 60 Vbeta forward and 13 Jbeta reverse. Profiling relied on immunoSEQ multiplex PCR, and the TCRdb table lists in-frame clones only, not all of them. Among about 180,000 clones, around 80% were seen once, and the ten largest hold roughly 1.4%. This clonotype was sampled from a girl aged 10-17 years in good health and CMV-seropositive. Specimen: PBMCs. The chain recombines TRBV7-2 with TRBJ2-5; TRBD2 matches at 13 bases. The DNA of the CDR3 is TGTGCCAGCAGCTTCTCACTAGCGGGAGGGGGAGAGACCCAGTACTTC. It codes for CASSFSLAGGGETQYF.